The source of this T cell receptor beta chain is a study of blood T cell repertoires in COVID-19. Per the germline V gene, CDR1 is GTSNPN and CDR2 is SVGIG (reference sequence). CDR3 length equals 14 residues. V was clipped by 2 bases and J by 6 bases; unmatched bases: 2. Method: immunoSEQ multiplex PCR; TCRdb's copy keeps in-frame clones and lacks some. The data show about 74,000 clones, about 72% seen once. J is TRBJ1-4 and V is TRBV30; 11 nucleotides align to TRBD1. Sequencing used peripheral blood. The sequence derives from a man in his 70s with active or convalescent COVID-19. The CDR3 is CAWSKGQGDEKLFF. CDR3 DNA sequence: TGTGCCTGGAGTAAGGGACAGGGGGATGAAAAACTGTTTTTT.